This T cell receptor (beta chain) was recovered during a study of CD8+ T cells in alopecia areata (dated by TCRdb to the late 2010s). About the study as a whole: In both human patients and the C3H/HeJ mouse model, the study applied high-throughput TCRbeta sequencing to look at T cell clonal expansion in alopecia areata. RNA was extracted with the PAXgene miRNA kit for fixed scalp, the miRNeasy kit for PBMCs, and the RNeasy kit for mouse skin. Clonality in the scalp was compared among normal scalp (n=4), patchy alopecia areata scalp (n=8), and alopecia totalis/universalis scalp (n=8). TCRbeta CDR3 regions were amplified by immunoSEQ multiplex PCR using 35 Vbeta forward and 13 Jbeta reverse primers. On the human side, TCRbeta sequencing was run on scalp tissue and on sorted CD4+ and CD8+ peripheral blood T cells from healthy controls and from alopecia areata patients with either patchy or totalis/universalis disease.

This clone occurred a few times. Its target antigen remains unknown. Base qualities are not at hand, and no much larger clone is one base apart. Libraries were constructed by the immunoSEQ multiplex PCR assay. For TCR sequencing, RNA was extracted from every sample and reverse transcribed into cDNA to serve as template. First-strand cDNA was synthesized with SuperScript III using a 2:1 mix of oligo-dT and random hexamers. Amplification bias was assessed with a synthetic immune receptor repertoire, and residual bias was removed computationally. The study's own analysis went as follows. Raw reads were preprocessed to remove errors, and CDR3 was defined according to IMGT conventions as the region from the conserved cysteine to phenylalanine. Clonality was calculated as 1 minus Shannon entropy normalized by log2 of the number of productive unique TCRs. CD4 or CD8 identity of scalp clones was inferred by cross-referencing scalp TCRbeta sequences with sorted blood CD4 and CD8 repertoires. In TCRdb, the immuneACCESS table is reduced to in-frame sequences with V and J assigned. These tables do not hold every clone; where another copy was compared, an unresolved V gene accounts for under half, and the others remain unexplained. The V and J calls and the clone size are those of that table, but D and trimming were determined from the DNA. This sample has fewer than 150,000 clones in its table, and less than 80% of those were observed once. Approximately 3% of the sample is held by the ten biggest clonotypes.

V is reduced by 6 bases and J by 9 bases, leaving a spacing of 9 bases between them. The CDR3 measures 12 amino acids from cysteine to phenylalanine. Just the 36-base CDR3 DNA is kept, in frame starting at base 1. As encoded in the germline V gene, CDR1 is MGHDK while CDR2 is SYGVNS. PBMCs were isolated by density centrifugation and stained for CD3, CD4 and CD8, and CD4+ and CD8+ T cells were sorted on a FACSAria. Unaffected controls provided scalp biopsies and blood samples. The full study reports these points: Shared TCR sequences between patients were less evident than in mice, which may be partly attributable to HLA diversity in the patient population. Unlike mouse skin, which is dominated by gammadelta T cells, normal human skin has resident alphabeta T cells that are also sequenced, and this complicates analysis of the scalp TCR repertoire. Compared with normal scalp, lesional scalp had higher clonality and more expanded CD8+ clones, particularly in alopecia totalis/universalis, a pattern that suggests antigenic drive.

Recombination linked TRBV25-1 to TRBJ1-6; the D segment cannot be called with confidence. This receptor was identified in a human donor in good health. The sequenced sample consisted of CD4+ T cells sorted from blood. The CDR3 reads CASRDKGSPLHF. Read as DNA, the sequence is TGTGCCAGCAGAGACAAGGGTTCACCCCTCCACTTT.